This is a list of T cell receptor beta chains from one sample in a study of CD8+ T cells in alopecia areata. Sequencing was performed with immunoSEQ multiplex PCR; in TCRdb, only in-frame clones are kept and a portion is missing. This table holds 150,000 or so clones, around 86% found once. Sequenced material: CD8+ T cells sorted from blood, taken at week 0. All receptors derive from a human donor with alopecia areata. Both conserved end residues are part of each CDR3. D genes are given only for firm matches. Size tells how often a clone was seen (once, few, many) or the class of an expanded clone, and some rows leave it out.

clone size	D gene	V gene	J gene	CDR3 protein	CDR3 DNA
NA	TRBD2	TRBV5-1	TRBJ2-3	CASSFTSGRLDTQYF	TGCGCCAGCAGCTTCACTAGCGGGAGACTGGATACGCAGTATTTT
NA	NA	TRBV19	TRBJ2-7	CASSGGLEQYF	TGTGCCAGTAGCGGCGGACTAGAGCAGTACTTC
NA	TRBD2	TRBV7-9	TRBJ2-5	CASSSRGTSGVAGETQYF	TGTGCCAGCAGCTCCCGGGGGACTAGCGGAGTCGCGGGGGAGACCCAGTACTTC
once	NA	TRBV6-6	TRBJ2-3	CASSYTGFKADTQYF	TGTGCCAGCAGCTATACGGGATTTAAAGCAGATACGCAGTATTTT
NA	TRBD1	TRBV5-1	TRBJ2-1	CASSFTGGAINEQFF	TGCGCCAGCAGCTTTACAGGGGGCGCCATCAATGAGCAGTTCTTC
NA	NA	TRBV4-1	TRBJ2-1	CASSQGPRRQEQFF	TGCGCCAGCAGCCAGGGCCCCCGTCGACAGGAGCAGTTCTTC
NA	NA	TRBV25-1	TRBJ1-2	CASSETLPIYGYTF	TGTGCCAGCAGTGAGACACTACCAATCTATGGCTACACCTTC
NA	TRBD1	TRBV27	TRBJ2-7	CASSLGQVDEQYF	TGTGCCAGCAGTTTGGGACAGGTTGACGAGCAGTACTTC
NA	NA	TRBV9	TRBJ2-1	CASSGSGGGQFF	TGTGCCAGCAGCGGTAGTGGGGGAGGGCAGTTCTTC
NA	NA	TRBV6-5	TRBJ1-5	CASSYDGYSNQPQHF	TGTGCCAGCAGTTACGACGGATATAGCAATCAGCCCCAGCATTTT
NA	TRBD1	TRBV4-1	TRBJ2-7	CASSQEGGGVDEQYF	TGCGCCAGCAGCCAAGAAGGGGGCGGTGTGGACGAGCAGTACTTC
NA	NA	TRBV7-2	TRBJ2-7	CASSFFGVLASSPYEQYF	TGTGCCAGCAGCTTCTTCGGCGTCCTAGCGTCGTCGCCCTACGAGCAGTACTTC
NA	NA	TRBV5-1	TRBJ2-3	CASSHHDGQTQYF	TGCGCCAGCAGCCACCATGACGGGCAGACGCAGTATTTT
NA	NA	TRBV4-1	TRBJ1-1	CASSQAPGSNTEAFF	TGCGCCAGCAGCCAAGCTCCGGGTTCGAACACTGAAGCTTTCTTT
once	NA	TRBV29-1	TRBJ1-2	CSVGDFQYGYTF	TGCAGCGTTGGGGACTTTCAGTATGGCTACACCTTC
NA	NA	TRBV10-1	TRBJ2-2	CASSRSNTGELFF	TGCGCCAGCAGTAGGTCGAACACCGGGGAGCTGTTTTTT
NA	NA	TRBV7-9	TRBJ2-2	CASSSLPGPGELFF	TGTGCCAGCAGCTCTCTTCCCGGGCCCGGGGAGCTGTTTTTT
NA	NA	TRBV13	TRBJ2-7	CASSLQYYEQYF	TGTGCCAGCAGTCTACAATACTACGAGCAGTACTTC
NA	NA	TRBV7-3	TRBJ2-2	CASTTTGPGELFF	TGTGCCAGCACCACGACAGGACCCGGGGAGCTGTTTTTT
NA	TRBD1	TRBV6-5	TRBJ2-5	CASTKDRATQYF	TGTGCCAGCACTAAGGACAGGGCGACCCAGTACTTC
NA	NA	TRBV30	TRBJ1-5	CAWSVGGYNQPQHF	TGTGCCTGGAGTGTGGGAGGATACAATCAGCCCCAGCATTTT
NA	NA	TRBV27	TRBJ2-3	CASSPAGTSTDTQYF	TGTGCCAGCAGTCCGGCCGGGACTAGCACAGATACGCAGTATTTT
NA	NA	TRBV11-2	TRBJ2-1	CASSLGEDNEQFF	TGTGCCAGCAGCTTAGGTGAAGACAATGAGCAGTTCTTC
NA	TRBD1	TRBV5-6	TRBJ2-1	CASSSGTGSNEQFF	TGTGCCAGCAGCTCGGGGACAGGTTCTAATGAGCAGTTCTTC
NA	NA	TRBV19	TRBJ2-1	CASGESSYNEQFF	TGTGCCAGTGGAGAGAGCTCCTACAATGAGCAGTTCTTC
NA	TRBD2	TRBV29-1	TRBJ2-1	CSVAGGGSYNEQFF	TGCAGCGTTGCTGGCGGGGGCTCCTACAATGAGCAGTTCTTC
NA	NA	TRBV7-8	TRBJ2-7	CASSLAFQGQNYEQYF	TGTGCCAGCAGCTTAGCGTTTCAGGGGCAGAACTACGAGCAGTACTTC
NA	TRBD2	TRBV2	TRBJ2-1	CASSLTSGYNEQFF	TGTGCCAGCAGTTTGACTAGCGGTTACAATGAGCAGTTCTTC
NA	NA	TRBV27	TRBJ2-7	CASRIGYEQYF	TGTGCCAGCAGGATCGGGTACGAGCAGTACTTC
NA	NA	TRBV6-1	TRBJ2-7	CASSEGLAYEQYF	TGTGCCAGCAGTGAAGGCCTAGCCTACGAGCAGTACTTC
NA	TRBD1	TRBV6-5	TRBJ1-2	CATRPRTGANYGYTF	TGTGCCACCCGGCCCCGGACAGGCGCTAACTATGGCTACACCTTC
NA	TRBD1	TRBV6-5	TRBJ2-7	CASSFYPGQGYEQYF	TGTGCCAGCAGTTTTTATCCGGGACAGGGCTACGAGCAGTACTTC
NA	TRBD2	TRBV29-1	TRBJ2-1	CSLSLAGDHYNEQFF	TGCAGCCTTTCCCTAGCGGGAGATCACTACAATGAGCAGTTCTTC
NA	NA	TRBV7-2	TRBJ2-1	CASSFHGEGNEQFF	TGTGCCAGCAGCTTTCACGGAGAAGGCAATGAGCAGTTCTTC
NA	NA	TRBV10-3	TRBJ2-7	CAISELADSYEQYF	TGTGCCATCAGTGAGTTGGCAGACTCCTACGAGCAGTACTTC
NA	TRBD1	TRBV4-1	TRBJ2-3	CASSPGGQGSTDTQYF	TGCGCCAGCAGCCCCGGGGGACAGGGGAGCACAGATACGCAGTATTTT
few	NA	TRBV5-1	TRBJ2-7	CASSASSYEQYF	TGCGCCAGCAGCGCGAGCTCCTACGAGCAGTACTTC
NA	NA	TRBV29-1	TRBJ2-1	CSVEDERGGYNEQFF	TGCAGCGTTGAAGATGAGAGGGGTGGTTACAATGAGCAGTTCTTC
NA	NA	TRBV2	TRBJ2-3	CASSEAVLDTQYF	TGTGCCAGCAGTGAAGCGGTTCTGGATACGCAGTATTTT
NA	NA	TRBV6-5	TRBJ1-2	CASSYRDGDYGYTF	TGTGCCAGCAGTTACCGGGACGGAGACTATGGCTACACCTTC
NA	NA	TRBV29-1	TRBJ2-1	CSALVREGQFF	TGCAGCGCATTAGTCAGGGAAGGGCAGTTCTTC
NA	TRBD1	TRBV11-3	TRBJ2-1	CASSPMGTGYNEQFF	TGTGCCAGCAGCCCAATGGGGACAGGGTACAATGAGCAGTTCTTC
NA	NA	TRBV27	TRBJ1-2	CASSSGGANYGYTF	TGTGCCAGCTCCTCCGGGGGAGCTAACTATGGCTACACCTTC
NA	NA	TRBV7-8	TRBJ2-7	CASSPTGTYHEQYF	TGTGCCAGCAGCCCCACCGGGACCTACCACGAGCAGTACTTC
NA	TRBD1	TRBV29-1	TRBJ2-7	CSPSGDRGPHEQYF	TGCAGCCCCTCCGGGGACAGGGGCCCTCACGAGCAGTACTTC
NA	NA	TRBV4-1	TRBJ2-1	CASSQDRNEQFF	TGCGCCAGCAGCCAAGATAGGAATGAGCAGTTCTTC
NA	TRBD1	TRBV9	TRBJ2-7	CASSDGDRGPYEQYF	TGTGCCAGCAGCGACGGGGACAGGGGTCCCTACGAGCAGTACTTC
NA	TRBD1	TRBV5-4	TRBJ2-3	CASISGTGSPDTQYF	TGTGCCAGCATCTCCGGGACAGGGTCCCCAGATACGCAGTATTTT
NA	NA	TRBV27	TRBJ2-2	CASSLTGGELFF	TGTGCCAGCAGTTTAACGGGCGGGGAGCTGTTTTTT
once	NA	TRBV5-4	TRBJ2-2	CAGRRDTGELFF	TGTGCCGGCAGAAGGGACACCGGGGAGCTGTTTTTT
NA	TRBD1	TRBV27	TRBJ2-7	CASSWGQGPYEQYF	TGTGCCAGCAGTTGGGGACAGGGGCCCTACGAGCAGTACTTC
NA	NA	TRBV6-5	TRBJ1-1	CASSLSVGGTEAFF	TGTGCCAGCAGCCTCAGCGTCGGAGGAACTGAAGCTTTCTTT
NA	NA	TRBV30	TRBJ2-1	CAYYSGTASYNEQFF	TGTGCCTACTATTCGGGGACTGCCTCCTACAATGAGCAGTTCTTC
NA	TRBD2	TRBV9	TRBJ2-2	CASSVYLAGGTNTGELFF	TGTGCCAGCAGCGTCTATCTAGCGGGAGGAACCAACACCGGGGAGCTGTTTTTT